These 10 T cell receptor beta chains share one sample of origin, sequenced in a study of shared T cell receptors in the human thymus. This table comes from immunoSEQ multiplex PCR, and its TCRdb copy is limited to in-frame clones, with some not included. Of under 700,000 clones detected, approximately 78% appear once; the ten largest clones hold about 0.012%. The same sample was also used in a study of human thymus T cells.

Specimen: thymocytes. Every receptor here comes from a boy younger than two with a congenital heart defect.

This clone was recorded a few times. The chain joins TRBV2 to TRBJ1-2; no clear D gene. Trimming removed 4 bases from V and 1 base from J, with 10 bases in between. Germline values: CDR1 SNHLY, CDR2 FYNNEI. There are 14 residues in the CDR3. The CDR3 loop reads CASSGDNSNYGYTF. The CDR3 region has the DNA TGTGCCAGCAGTGGTGACAACAGTAACTATGGCTACACCTTC.

The chain has TRBV7-6 and TRBJ2-1; weak D call: TRBD2 (5 bases). The germline gives CDR1 SGHVS, CDR2 FNYEAQ. Trimming pared 2 bases from V and 9 bases from J, leaving 17 bases between. This CDR3 spans 15 amino acids. CDR3 protein: CASSLSPGSSTEQFF. CDR3 nucleotide sequence: TGTGCCAGCAGCTTATCGCCGGGGAGTTCTACTGAGCAGTTCTTC.

The chain carries TRBV4-1 and TRBJ1-1; maybe TRBD1 (6 bases). This CDR3 is 13 amino acids long. Trimming cost V 3 bases and J 11 bases, with 16 bases left between them. The germline V gene has CDR1 MGHRA and CDR2 YSYEKL. The CDR3 region is CASSHIIEGEAFF. Here the CDR3 DNA reads TGCGCCAGCAGCCATATTATCGAGGGGGAGGCTTTCTTT.

This chain uses TRBV7-3 with TRBJ2-7; no definite D call. Trimming pared 2 bases from V and 5 bases from J, leaving 10 bases between. The CDR3 has 13 residues. Germline assignment: CDR1 SGHTA and CDR2 FQGTGA. The chain's CDR3 is CASSLCRSHEQYF. The CDR3 DNA follows: TGTGCCAGCAGCTTATGCAGGTCCCACGAGCAGTACTTC.

This chain connects TRBV7-2 to TRBJ2-7, with 7 bases matching TRBD2. Looked up from germline, CDR1 is SGHTA and CDR2 is FQGNSA. After removal of 2 bases from V and 1 base from J, the junction contained 5 bases not matched to a gene. This CDR3 contains 15 residues. The CDR3 reads CASSLRSSGSYEQYF. The CDR3 region has the DNA TGTGCCAGCAGCTTAAGATCTAGCGGATCCTACGAGCAGTACTTC.

This chain uses TRBV4-3 with TRBJ2-7; TRBD1 matches 7 bases. The CDR3 runs to 16 residues. CDR1 LGHNA and CDR2 YSLEER come from the germline V gene. V was clipped by 3 bases and J by 3 bases; unmatched bases: 11. The CDR3 loop is CASSHHRETGIYEQYF. CDR3 nucleotide sequence: TGCGCCAGCAGCCACCATAGGGAGACAGGGATCTACGAGCAGTACTTC.

The chain employs TRBV4-2 and TRBJ2-1; 10 nucleotides agree with TRBD2. The CDR3 runs to 16 residues. Trimming removed 3 bases from V and 4 bases from J; junction bases left unmatched: 6. Germline CDR1 is LGHNA and CDR2 is YNFKEQ. The CDR3 protein is CASSHGGTSEYNEQFF. DNA for the CDR3: TGTGCCAGCAGCCACGGTGGGACTAGCGAATACAATGAGCAGTTCTTC.

The chain is built from TRBV11-3 and TRBJ1-2, with D unclear. CDR1 is SGHNT, CDR2 YENEEA, per germline. CDR3 length: 11 residues. Trimming stripped 4 bases from V and 4 bases from J, with 4 bases between. The CDR3 protein is CASSSGYGYTF. DNA for the CDR3: TGTGCCAGCAGCTCAGGCTATGGCTACACCTTC.

This chain joins TRBV4-3 and TRBJ1-2; D gene unclear. Trimming removed 1 base at V and 0 bases at J, with 18 bases between. CDR3 length: 18 amino acids. CDR1 and CDR2 from the germline V gene are LGHNA and YSLEER. The CDR3 protein is CASSQAFLTHIANYGYTF. Written as DNA, the CDR3 is TGCGCCAGCAGCCAAGCTTTCCTGACACACATAGCTAACTATGGCTACACCTTC.

The V gene is TRBV5-6, the J gene TRBJ2-1; a weak D match, TRBD2 (5 bases). V lost 1 base and J lost 7, with 18 bases in between. CDR1 SGHDT and CDR2 YYEEEE come from the germline V gene. The CDR3 has 16 residues. CDR3 in amino acids: CASSLRASTPGNEQFF. CDR3 nucleotides: TGTGCCAGCAGCTTGCGGGCTAGCACCCCGGGGAATGAGCAGTTCTTC.